Each of the 6 T cell receptor beta chains below was sequenced from the same sample in a study of blood T cell repertoires in COVID-19. The method was immunoSEQ multiplex PCR; TCRdb's version includes in-frame clones alone and lacks a portion of them. The repertoire has about 100,000 clones, 70% to 80% of them found once; the top ten carry roughly 15%. The sequenced material came from peripheral blood. The receptors derive from a human donor in a cohort sampled during active COVID-19.

The chain recombines TRBV2 with TRBJ2-7, with a possible D match to TRBD2 (6 bases). V was trimmed by 3 bases and J by 3 bases, leaving 12 bases between them. The CDR3 covers 14 residues. The germline V gene has CDR1 SNHLY and CDR2 FYNNEI. The CDR3 nucleotides read TGTGCCAGCAGTGAGGCGGGGTTGTACTACGAGCAGTACTTC. Translation gives CASSEAGLYYEQYF.

This chain connects TRBV2 to TRBJ1-2, with D perhaps TRBD1 (6 bases). Deletions cut 4 bases from V and 4 bases from J, with 10 bases between. This CDR3 has 13 residues. The germline CDR1 and CDR2 sequences are SNHLY and FYNNEI. CDR3 bases: TGTGCCAGCAGTGCACAGGGTATCTATGGCTACACCTTC. This gives the protein CASSAQGIYGYTF.

The gene calls are TRBV25-1 and TRBJ2-6; 10 bases agree with TRBD1. This CDR3 spans 17 amino acids. The junction had 6 bases not matched to a gene; V was cut back by 5 bases and J by 2 bases. From germline, CDR1 is MGHDK and CDR2 SYGVNS. The DNA for the CDR3 is TGTGCCAGCAGTCGGGACAGGGGTTCGGCTGGGGCCAACGTCCTGACTTTC. As protein: CASSRDRGSAGANVLTF. The whole variable domain, filled in from reference TRBV25-1 and TRBJ2-6, reads EADIYQTPRYLVIGTGKKITLECSQTMGHDKMYWYQQDPGMELHLIHYSYGVNSTEKGDLSSESTVSRIRTEHFPLTLESARPSHTSQYLCASSRDRGSAGANVLTFGAGSRLTVL.

V and J are TRBV24-1 and TRBJ2-5, with D uncertain. Germline assignment: CDR1 KGHDR and CDR2 SFDVKD. CDR3 length equals 14 residues. Trimming took off 2 bases at V and 1 base at J, with 7 bases between the two ends. This CDR3 is CATSDSPSQETQYF. CDR3 DNA: TGTGCCACCAGTGATTCTCCCAGCCAAGAGACCCAGTACTTC.

The V call is TRBV18, the J call TRBJ1-1; no firm D call. Germline loops: CDR1 KGHSH, CDR2 LQKENI. This CDR3 has 13 residues. Trimming cost V 3 bases and J 0 bases, with 5 bases left between them. This CDR3 reads CASSPTLNTEAFF. The DNA of the CDR3 is TGTGCCAGCTCACCCACTTTGAACACTGAAGCTTTCTTT.

V gene TRBV10-2 combines with J gene TRBJ1-6; 8 bases fit TRBD1. The V and J ends lost 8 bases and 7 bases, in that order; junction bases with no gene match: 4. CDR1 is WSHSY and CDR2 is SAAADI in the germline V gene. The CDR3 consists of 13 residues. The CDR3 DNA reads TGCGCCAGCGGGGGACAGGCCAATTCACCCCTCCACTTT. Protein sequence: CASGGQANSPLHF.